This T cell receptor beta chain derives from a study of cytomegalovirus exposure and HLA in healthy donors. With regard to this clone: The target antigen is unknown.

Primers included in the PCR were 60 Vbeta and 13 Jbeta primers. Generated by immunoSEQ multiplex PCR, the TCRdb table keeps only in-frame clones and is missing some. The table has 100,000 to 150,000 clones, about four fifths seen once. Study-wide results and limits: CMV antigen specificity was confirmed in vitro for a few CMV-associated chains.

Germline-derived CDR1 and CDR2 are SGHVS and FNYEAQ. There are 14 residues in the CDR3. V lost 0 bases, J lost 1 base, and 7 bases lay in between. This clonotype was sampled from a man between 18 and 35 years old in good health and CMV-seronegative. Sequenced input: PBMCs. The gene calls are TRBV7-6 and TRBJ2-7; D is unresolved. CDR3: CASSLAGTSYEQYF. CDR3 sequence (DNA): TGTGCCAGCAGCTTAGCGGGCACTTCCTACGAGCAGTACTTC.